These 8 T cell receptor beta chains share one sample of origin, sequenced in a study of CD8+ T cells in alopecia areata. Following extraction, RNA underwent reverse transcription to cDNA, which served as the sequencing template. Data came from immunoSEQ multiplex PCR; TCRdb stores just in-frame clones and leaves some out. Of fewer than 110,000 clones in the sample, roughly half were seen once. The sample taken for sequencing was CD4+ T cells sorted from blood. The receptor source for this set is a human donor in good health.

The chain links TRBV30 to TRBJ2-1, with D tentatively TRBD2 (5 bases). Germline CDR1 reads GTSNPN; CDR2 reads SVGIG (reference sequence). The length of the CDR3 is 14 residues. V lost 1 base and J lost 7, with 14 bases in between. The CDR3 loop is CAWSASAATNEQFF. CDR3 sequence (DNA): TGTGCCTGGAGTGCCTCAGCGGCCACGAATGAGCAGTTCTTC. The full variable domain, in which reference TRBV30 and TRBJ2-1 provide the parts outside the CDR3, is SQTIHQWPATLVQPVGSPLSLECTVEGTSNPNLYWYRQAAGRGLQLLFYSVGIGQISSEVPQNLSASRPQDRQFILSSKKLLLSDSGFYLCAWSASAATNEQFFGPGTRLTVL.

This clone has a handful of counts. CDR3 loop: CASSLGGSDYGYTF. DNA for the CDR3: TGCGCCAGCAGCTTAGGGGGTTCAGACTATGGCTACACCTTC. The J gene is TRBJ1-2, the V gene TRBV5-1; D is possibly TRBD1 (6 bases). Trimming cost V 2 bases and J 3 bases, with 11 bases left between them. CDR1 and CDR2 from the germline V gene are SGHRS and YFSETQ. The CDR3 runs to 14 residues.

The J gene is TRBJ2-3, the V gene TRBV11-2; possible D gene TRBD1, 6 bases. Germline lookup yields CDR1 SGHAT and CDR2 FQNNGV. V lost 5 bases and J 5 bases, leaving 23 bases between the germline ends. The length of the CDR3 is 17 residues. CDR3 residues: CASSPGETGPLGDTQYF. CDR3 coding DNA: TGTGCCAGCAGCCCAGGGGAGACAGGCCCATTGGGAGATACGCAGTATTTT. The whole variable domain, remainder taken from reference TRBV11-2 and TRBJ2-3, is EAGVAQSPRYKIIEKRQSVAFWCNPISGHATLYWYQQILGQGPKLLIQFQNNGVVDDSQLPKDRFSAERLKGVDSTLKIQPAKLEDSAVYLCASSPGETGPLGDTQYFGPGTRLTVL.

V is TRBV7-2 and J is TRBJ1-2; D remains unclear. CDR3 length equals 15 residues. The germline CDR1 and CDR2 sequences are SGHTA and FQGNSA. Trimming removed 1 base from V and 2 bases from J, with 11 bases in between. In DNA, the CDR3 is TGTGCCAGCAGCTTAGGTGTCGGTCCCAACTATGGCTACACCTTC. This encodes CASSLGVGPNYGYTF.

V is TRBV29-1 and J is TRBJ2-5; 7 bases are shared with TRBD2. Germline CDR1 and CDR2: SQVTM and ANQGSEA. V was clipped by 0 bases and J by 4 bases; unmatched bases: 20. The CDR3 has 19 amino acids. The CDR3 DNA reads TGCAGCGTTGAAGAAGCCTTTCAACCGGGACTATCATCTCGAGAGACCCAGTACTTC. Amino acid sequence: CSVEEAFQPGLSSRETQYF.

This clone was recorded a few times. The chain recombines TRBV7-9 with TRBJ1-4, with 11 nucleotides matching TRBD1. Germline values: CDR1 SEHNR, CDR2 FQNEAQ (reference sequence). Trimming cost V 5 bases and J 2 bases; bases outside gene matches: 7. This CDR3 region has 17 residues. CDR3 coding DNA: TGTGCCAGCAGCACCCGGGACAGGGGGATCACTAATGAAAAACTGTTTTTT. This translates into CASSTRDRGITNEKLFF.

This clone appeared once. The V and J genes are TRBV6-1 and TRBJ1-5; D ambiguous. CDR1 is MNHNS, CDR2 SASEGT, per germline. Between the trimmed V and J ends, which lost 1 base and 0 bases, there was a span of 7 bases. The CDR3 spans 15 residues. The CDR3 sequence: CASSEVRVSNQPQHF. The CDR3 nucleotides read TGTGCCAGCAGTGAAGTTAGGGTTAGCAATCAGCCCCAGCATTTT.

This chain links TRBV30 with TRBJ2-7, with a possible D match to TRBD2 (5 bases). Trimming left V 5 bases short and J 0 bases short, with 8 bases between. The CDR3 sequence is 12 residues long. The germline V gene encodes CDR1 GTSNPN and CDR2 SVGIG (reference sequence). The CDR3 sequence is CAWAGVSYEQYF. Written as DNA, the CDR3 is TGTGCCTGGGCCGGGGTCTCCTACGAGCAGTACTTC.